This T cell receptor (beta chain) was documented in a study of regulatory and conventional T cells in RAG deficiency. Whole-study findings and limits: Omenn patients showed >90% Treg-Tconv overlap and shorter CDR3 lengths.

Germline V CDR1 and CDR2: SGDLS, YYNGEE. The CDR3 runs to 14 residues. With 3 bases removed from V and 0 bases from J, the gap between germline ends came to 10 bases. Some clones are missing from TCRdb's copy, which holds only in-frame ones; the method was immunoSEQ multiplex PCR. The table shows tens of thousands of clones, with 85% to 95% occurring only once. Turning to this clone: Its target is not known.

Genomic DNA came from blood conventional CD4+ T cells gated CD25-low CD127-high. The sample also formed part of further work on regulatory T cells. Per that paper: The primer mix had 52 TRBV and 13 TRBJ primers.

The chain uses TRBV9 and TRBJ2-7; possibly TRBD1 for D (5 bases). The sample taken for sequencing was CD4+ T cells sorted from blood. The sequence was collected from a human donor in good health. CDR3 region: CASSARASSYEQYF. In nucleotides, the CDR3 is TGTGCCAGCAGCGCCAGGGCAAGCTCCTACGAGCAGTACTTC.